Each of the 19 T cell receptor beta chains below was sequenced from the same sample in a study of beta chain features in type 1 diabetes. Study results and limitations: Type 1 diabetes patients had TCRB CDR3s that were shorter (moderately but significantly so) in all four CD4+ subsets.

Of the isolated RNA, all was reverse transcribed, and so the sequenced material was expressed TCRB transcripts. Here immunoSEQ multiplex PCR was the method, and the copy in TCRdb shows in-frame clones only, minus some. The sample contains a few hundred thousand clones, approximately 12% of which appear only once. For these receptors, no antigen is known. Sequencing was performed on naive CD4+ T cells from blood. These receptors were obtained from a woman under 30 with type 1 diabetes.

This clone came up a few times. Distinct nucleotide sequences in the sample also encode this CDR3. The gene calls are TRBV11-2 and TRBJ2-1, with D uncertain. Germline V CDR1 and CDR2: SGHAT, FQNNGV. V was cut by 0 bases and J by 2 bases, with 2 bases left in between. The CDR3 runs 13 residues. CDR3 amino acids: CASSLDTYNEQFF. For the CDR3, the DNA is TGTGCCAGCAGCTTAGACACCTACAATGAGCAGTTCTTC. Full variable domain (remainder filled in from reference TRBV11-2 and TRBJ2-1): EAGVAQSPRYKIIEKRQSVAFWCNPISGHATLYWYQQILGQGPKLLIQFQNNGVVDDSQLPKDRFSAERLKGVDSTLKIQPAKLEDSAVYLCASSLDTYNEQFFGPGTRLTVL.

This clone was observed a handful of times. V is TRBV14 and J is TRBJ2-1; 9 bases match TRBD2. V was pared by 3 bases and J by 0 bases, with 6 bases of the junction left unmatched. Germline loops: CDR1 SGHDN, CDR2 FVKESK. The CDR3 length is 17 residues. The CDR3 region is CASSHPGLAPSYNEQFF. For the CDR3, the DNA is TGTGCCAGCAGCCATCCGGGACTAGCACCCTCCTACAATGAGCAGTTCTTC. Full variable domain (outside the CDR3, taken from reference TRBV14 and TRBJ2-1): EAGVTQFPSHSVIEKGQTVTLRCDPISGHDNLYWYRRVMGKEIKFLLHFVKESKQDESGMPNNRFLAERTGGTYSTLKVQPAELEDSGVYFCASSHPGLAPSYNEQFFGPGTRLTVL.

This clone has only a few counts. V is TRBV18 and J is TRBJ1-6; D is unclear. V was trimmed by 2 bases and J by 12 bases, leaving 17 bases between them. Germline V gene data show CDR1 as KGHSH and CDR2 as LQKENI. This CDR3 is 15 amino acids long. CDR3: CASSPDPTGVGPLHF. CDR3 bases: TGTGCCAGCTCACCAGACCCCACGGGAGTAGGACCCCTCCACTTT.

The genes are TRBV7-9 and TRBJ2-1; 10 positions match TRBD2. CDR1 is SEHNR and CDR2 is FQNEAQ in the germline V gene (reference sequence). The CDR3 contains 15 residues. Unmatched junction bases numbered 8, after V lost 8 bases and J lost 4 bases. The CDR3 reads CASLYSGGGYNEQFF. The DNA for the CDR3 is TGTGCCAGCCTGTACAGCGGGGGGGGTTACAATGAGCAGTTCTTC. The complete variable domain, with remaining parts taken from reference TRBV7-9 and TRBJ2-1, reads DTGVSQNPRHKITKRGQNVTFRCDPISEHNRLYWYRQTLGQGPEFLTYFQNEAQLEKSRLLSDRFSAERPKGSFSTLEIQRTEQGDSAMYLCASLYSGGGYNEQFFGPGTRLTVL.

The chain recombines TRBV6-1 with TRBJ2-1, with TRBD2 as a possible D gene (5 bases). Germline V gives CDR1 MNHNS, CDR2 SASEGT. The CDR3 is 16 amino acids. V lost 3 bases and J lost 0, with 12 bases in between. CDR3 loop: CASSDSGWGSYNEQFF. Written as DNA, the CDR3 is TGTGCCAGCAGTGACAGCGGCTGGGGCTCCTACAATGAGCAGTTCTTC.

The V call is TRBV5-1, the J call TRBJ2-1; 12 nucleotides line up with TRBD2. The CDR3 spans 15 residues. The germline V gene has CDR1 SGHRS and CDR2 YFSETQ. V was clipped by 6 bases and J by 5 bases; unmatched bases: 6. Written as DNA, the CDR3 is TGCGCCAGCACCCAAGGACTAGCGGGAAACAATGAGCAGTTCTTC. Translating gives CASTQGLAGNNEQFF.

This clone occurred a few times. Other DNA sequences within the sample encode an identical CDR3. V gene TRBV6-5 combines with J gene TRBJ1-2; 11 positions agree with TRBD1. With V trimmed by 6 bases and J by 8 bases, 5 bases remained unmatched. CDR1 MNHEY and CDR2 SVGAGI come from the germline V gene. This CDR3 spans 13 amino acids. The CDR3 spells CASSRDRGYGYTF. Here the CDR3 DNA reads TGTGCCAGCAGCCGGGACAGGGGGTACGGCTACACCTTC.

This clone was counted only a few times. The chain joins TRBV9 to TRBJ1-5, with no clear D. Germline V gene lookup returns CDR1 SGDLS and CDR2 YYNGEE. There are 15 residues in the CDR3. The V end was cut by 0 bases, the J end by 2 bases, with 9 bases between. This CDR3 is CASSVDSSGNQPQHF. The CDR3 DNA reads TGTGCCAGCAGCGTAGATTCGTCGGGCAATCAGCCCCAGCATTTT.

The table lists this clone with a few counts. The CDR3 is CASSLGPQRGGRYNEQFF. The CDR3 DNA reads TGTGCCAGCAGCTTAGGTCCTCAACGCGGGGGCCGATACAATGAGCAGTTCTTC. The genes are TRBV7-6 and TRBJ2-1; maybe TRBD2 (7 bases). The CDR3 is 18 amino acids. Germline V gene data show CDR1 as SGHVS and CDR2 as FNYEAQ. The germline V and J ends were trimmed by 1 base and 4 bases, with 20 bases remaining between them.

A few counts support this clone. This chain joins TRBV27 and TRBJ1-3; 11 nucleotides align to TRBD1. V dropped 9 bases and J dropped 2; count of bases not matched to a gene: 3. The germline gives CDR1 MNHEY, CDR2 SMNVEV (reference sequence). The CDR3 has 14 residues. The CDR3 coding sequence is TGTGCCAGTCGGGACAGGGGGGCTGGAAACACCATATATTTT. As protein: CASRDRGAGNTIYF.

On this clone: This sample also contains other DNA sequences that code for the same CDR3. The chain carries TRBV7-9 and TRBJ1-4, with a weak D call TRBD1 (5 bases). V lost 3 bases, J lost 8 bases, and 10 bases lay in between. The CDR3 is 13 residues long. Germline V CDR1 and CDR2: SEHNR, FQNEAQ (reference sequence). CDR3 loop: CASSFGGGEKLFF. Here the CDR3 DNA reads TGTGCCAGCAGCTTCGGGGGTGGAGAAAAACTGTTTTTT.

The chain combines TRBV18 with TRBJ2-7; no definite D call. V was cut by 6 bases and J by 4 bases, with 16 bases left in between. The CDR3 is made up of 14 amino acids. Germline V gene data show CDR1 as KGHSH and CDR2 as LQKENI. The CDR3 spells CASSQAQLSYEQYF. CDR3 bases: TGTGCCAGCTCCCAGGCACAGCTTAGTTACGAGCAGTACTTC.

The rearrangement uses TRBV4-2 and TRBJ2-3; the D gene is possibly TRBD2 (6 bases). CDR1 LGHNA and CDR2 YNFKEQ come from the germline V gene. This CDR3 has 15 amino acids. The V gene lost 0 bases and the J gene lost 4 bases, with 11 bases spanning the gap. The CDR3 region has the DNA TGTGCCAGCAGCCAAGATTCCGGGAGTGCAGATACGCAGTATTTT. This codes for CASSQDSGSADTQYF.

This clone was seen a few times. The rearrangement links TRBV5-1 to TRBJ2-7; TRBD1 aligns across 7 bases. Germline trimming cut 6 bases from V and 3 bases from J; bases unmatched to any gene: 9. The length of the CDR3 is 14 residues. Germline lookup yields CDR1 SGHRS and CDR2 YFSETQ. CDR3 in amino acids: CASKGDSTFYEQYF. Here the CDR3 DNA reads TGCGCCAGCAAAGGGGACAGCACTTTCTACGAGCAGTACTTC.

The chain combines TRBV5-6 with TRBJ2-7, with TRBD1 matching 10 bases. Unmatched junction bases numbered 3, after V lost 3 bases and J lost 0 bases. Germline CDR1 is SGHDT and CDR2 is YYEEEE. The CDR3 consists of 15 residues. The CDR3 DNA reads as TGTGCCAGCAGCTGGGGACAGGGGATCTCCTACGAGCAGTACTTC. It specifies CASSWGQGISYEQYF. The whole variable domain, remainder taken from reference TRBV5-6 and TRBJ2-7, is DAGVTQSPTHLIKTRGQQVTLRCSPKSGHDTVSWYQQALGQGPQFIFQYYEEEERQRGNFPDRFSGHQFPNYSSELNVNALLLGDSALYLCASSWGQGISYEQYFGPGTRLTVT.

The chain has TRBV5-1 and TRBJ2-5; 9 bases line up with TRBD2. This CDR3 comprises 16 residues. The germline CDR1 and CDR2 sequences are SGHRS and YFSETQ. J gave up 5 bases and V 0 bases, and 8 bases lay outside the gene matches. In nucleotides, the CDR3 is TGCGCCAGCAGCTTGGGGGTAGCGGGAGCCGGGGAGACCCAGTACTTC. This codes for CASSLGVAGAGETQYF.

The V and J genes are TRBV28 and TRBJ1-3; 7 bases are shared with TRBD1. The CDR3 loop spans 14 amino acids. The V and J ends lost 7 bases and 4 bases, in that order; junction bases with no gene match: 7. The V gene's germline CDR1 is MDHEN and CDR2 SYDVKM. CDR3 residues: CASIQGQLGNTIYF. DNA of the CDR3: TGTGCCAGCATCCAGGGACAGCTAGGAAACACCATATATTTT. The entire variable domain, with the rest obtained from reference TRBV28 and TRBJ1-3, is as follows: DVKVTQSSRYLVKRTGEKVFLECVQDMDHENMFWYRQDPGLGLRLIYFSYDVKMKEKGDIPEGYSVSREKKERFSLILESASTNQTSMYLCASIQGQLGNTIYFGEGSWLTVV.

CDR3 sequence (DNA): TGCAGCGCCTCCGTGGGCCGGGGGAACATTCAGTACTTC. Protein sequence: CSASVGRGNIQYF. V and J are TRBV29-1 and TRBJ2-4; the D gene is possibly TRBD2 (6 bases). CDR1 is SQVTM and CDR2 is ANQGSEA in the germline V gene. V lost 7 bases to trimming and J lost 7 bases, with 17 bases between them. The CDR3 sequence is 13 residues long.

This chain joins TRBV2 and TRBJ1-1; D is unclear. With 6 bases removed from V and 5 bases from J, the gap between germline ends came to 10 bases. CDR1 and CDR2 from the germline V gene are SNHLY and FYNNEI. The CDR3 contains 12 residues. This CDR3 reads CASSLSITEAFF. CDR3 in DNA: TGTGCCAGCAGCCTGAGCATAACTGAAGCTTTCTTT.